What follows are 27 T cell receptor beta chains derived from one specimen sequenced in a study of T cells after yellow fever vaccination. TCRdb reprocessed the 5' RACE reads with MiXCR, giving one entry per CDR3 protein. This sample has hundreds of thousands of distinct CDR3 sequences, with around 10% found just once. Sequencing was performed on CD4+ T cells sorted from PBMCs, taken 5 days after the yellow fever booster vaccination. These receptors all stem from a man aged 18-30 years who received the YFV17D yellow fever vaccine.

The sample holds a few counts of this clonotype. V is TRBV5-4 and J is TRBJ2-5; D assignment may be TRBD1 or TRBD2 (5 bases each). The V end was cut by 5 bases, the J end by 6 bases, with 20 bases between. Looked up from germline, CDR1 is SGHNT and CDR2 is YYREEE (reference sequence). The CDR3 has 15 amino acids. The CDR3 reads CASRFWGAGVKTQYF. The CDR3 coding sequence is TGTGCCAGCAGGTTTTGGGGCGCGGGTGTCAAGACCCAGTACTTC.

The V call is TRBV2, the J call TRBJ2-2, with D perhaps TRBD2 (5 bases). V gave up 5 bases and J gave up 0 bases, with 10 bases separating them. The length of the CDR3 is 15 residues. The V gene's germline CDR1 is SNHLY and CDR2 FYNNEI. In nucleotides, the CDR3 is TGTGCCAGCAGTTCCCGGACTGCGAACACCGGGGAGCTGTTTTTT. This translates into CASSSRTANTGELFF. Filled out from reference TRBV2 and TRBJ2-2, the complete variable domain reads EPEVTQTPSHQVTQMGQEVILRCVPISNHLYFYWYRQILGQKVEFLVSFYNNEISEKSEIFDDQFSVERPDGSNFTLKIRSTKLEDSAMYFCASSSRTANTGELFFGEGSRLTVL.

Only a few counts were recorded for this clonotype. This chain connects TRBV5-1 to TRBJ1-2; the D gene is possibly TRBD1 (5 bases). The germline V gene encodes CDR1 SGHRS and CDR2 YFSETQ. V was pared by 7 bases and J by 2 bases, with 9 bases between. The CDR3 is 12 amino acids. This chain's CDR3 is CASGADNYGYTF. The CDR3 nucleotides read TGCGCCAGCGGGGCGGACAACTATGGCTACACCTTC.

As to this clonotype: A junction boundary mismatches the germline segment, possibly from a read error. The chain recombines TRBV7-9 with TRBJ1-6; D is uncertain. The CDR3 covers 14 residues. Germline V gene data show CDR1 as SEHNR and CDR2 as FQNEAQ (reference sequence). The CDR3, as DNA: TGTGCCAGCAGCTTAGATTCGGGGAATTCACCCCCCCACTTT. Translation gives CASSLDSGNSPPHF. The whole variable domain, filled in from reference TRBV7-9 and TRBJ1-6, reads DTGVSQNPRHKITKRGQNVTFRCDPISEHNRLYWYRQTLGQGPEFLTYFQNEAQLEKSRLLSDRFSAERPKGSFSTLEIQRTEQGDSAMYLCASSLDSGNSPPHFGNGTRLTVT.

This clonotype was counted only a few times. This chain joins TRBV7-8 and TRBJ2-5; D remains unclear. The V end lost 5 bases, the J end lost 3 bases, and 16 bases lay between the germline ends. The CDR3 consists of 15 residues. Germline V lookup: CDR1 SGHVS, CDR2 FQNEAQ. This CDR3 is CASSPRPDVKETQYF. The CDR3 DNA sequence: TGTGCCAGCAGCCCAAGGCCGGACGTCAAAGAGACCCAGTACTTC.

In this sample, this clonotype turned up many times. The gene calls are TRBV7-6 and TRBJ1-4, with no clear D. There are 14 residues in the CDR3. The germline CDR1 and CDR2 sequences are SGHVS and FNYEAQ. Trimming removed 3 bases from V and 3 bases from J, with 8 bases in between. The CDR3 loop reads CASSLSAANEKLFF. In DNA form, the CDR3 reads TGTGCCAGCAGCTTGTCGGCAGCTAATGAAAAACTGTTTTTT.

The sample holds many counts of this clonotype. CDR3 sequence: CASSLGGRLSTDTQYF. In nucleotides, the CDR3 is TGTGCCAGCAGCTTGGGGGGGCGACTAAGCACAGATACGCAGTATTTT. V gene TRBV5-4 combines with J gene TRBJ2-3, with D maybe TRBD1 (6 bases). CDR1 SGHNT and CDR2 YYREEE come from the germline V gene (reference sequence). The CDR3 is 16 residues long. The V gene lost 0 bases and the J gene lost 0 bases, with 11 bases spanning the gap. The full variable domain, its missing parts supplied by reference TRBV5-4 and TRBJ2-3, is ETGVTQSPTHLIKTRGQQVTLRCSSQSGHNTVSWYQQALGQGPQFIFQYYREEENGRGNFPPRFSGLQFPNYSSELNVNALELDDSALYLCASSLGGRLSTDTQYFGPGTRLTVL.

This sequence joins TRBV12-3 or TRBV12-4 and TRBJ2-2; D tentatively reads TRBD1 or TRBD2 (5 bases each). The CDR3 spans 13 residues. With 4 bases removed from V and 2 bases from J, the gap between germline ends came to 5 bases. The CDR3 coding sequence is TGTGCCAGCAGTTGGGACAACACCGGGGAGCTGTTTTTT. It specifies CASSWDNTGELFF.

The gene calls are TRBV3-1 and TRBJ2-7; maybe TRBD2 (6 bases). CDR1 and CDR2 from the germline V gene are LGHDT and YNNKEL (reference sequence). The CDR3 is made up of 13 amino acids. The germline V and J ends were trimmed by 5 bases and 5 bases, with 13 bases remaining between them. The CDR3 DNA reads as TGTGCCAGCAGCGCGGAGGGATATAACGAGCAGTACTTC. This gives the protein CASSAEGYNEQYF.

A few counts support this clonotype. The J gene is TRBJ2-2, the V gene TRBV7-9; 8 bases are shared with TRBD2. This CDR3 is 15 amino acids long. Unmatched junction bases numbered 9, after V lost 5 bases and J lost 7 bases. CDR1 is SEHNR and CDR2 is FQNEAQ in the germline V gene (reference sequence). DNA of the CDR3: TGTGCCAGCAGCCTATATAGCGGGACGATCGGGGAGCTGTTTTTT. Encoded protein: CASSLYSGTIGELFF. Together with reference TRBV7-9 and TRBJ2-2, the CDR3 gives the full variable domain: DTGVSQNPRHKITKRGQNVTFRCDPISEHNRLYWYRQTLGQGPEFLTYFQNEAQLEKSRLLSDRFSAERPKGSFSTLEIQRTEQGDSAMYLCASSLYSGTIGELFFGEGSRLTVL.

This chain joins TRBV2 and TRBJ2-7, with 8 nucleotides matching TRBD2. The CDR3 has 16 residues. Germline CDR1 SNHLY, CDR2 FYNNEI. The ends lost 2 bases at V and 1 base at J; junction bases unmatched: 7. CDR3 region: CASSEFITSGSYEQYV. The CDR3 nucleotides are TGTGCCAGCAGTGAATTTATTACTAGCGGATCCTACGAGCAGTACGTC.

The chain joins TRBV7-2 to TRBJ2-3; TRBD2 agrees at 14 bases. The V segment lost 5 bases and the J segment 0 bases; nucleotides outside the gene matches: 7. The CDR3 loop spans 18 amino acids. From germline, CDR1 is SGHTA and CDR2 FQGNSA. CDR3 region: CASSRRTSGGTSTDTQYF. The CDR3 DNA sequence: TGTGCCAGCAGCCGCCGGACTAGCGGGGGGACTAGCACAGATACGCAGTATTTT. Filled out from reference TRBV7-2 and TRBJ2-3, the complete variable domain reads GAGVSQSPSNKVTEKGKDVELRCDPISGHTALYWYRQSLGQGLEFLIYFQGNSAPDKSGLPSDRFSAERTGGSVSTLTIQRTQQEDSAVYLCASSRRTSGGTSTDTQYFGPGTRLTVL.

The V and J genes are TRBV5-1 and TRBJ2-7, with 7 nucleotides matching TRBD1. This CDR3 region has 14 residues. Germline loops: CDR1 SGHRS, CDR2 YFSETQ. V trimming: 4 bases; J trimming: 3 bases; junction bases outside the gene matches: 7. The CDR3 protein is CASSQGQEGYEQYF. Written as DNA, the CDR3 is TGCGCCAGCAGCCAAGGACAGGAAGGCTACGAGCAGTACTTC.

This clonotype was seen a handful of times. V usage is TRBV4-3 and J usage is TRBJ1-2, with D possibly being TRBD1 (6 bases). Germline values: CDR1 LGHNA, CDR2 YSLEER. The germline V and J ends were trimmed by 0 bases and 6 bases, with 11 bases remaining between them. This CDR3 spans 14 amino acids. The DNA of the CDR3 is TGCGCCAGCAGCCAAGATAGGGCAGGGGATGGCTACACCTTC. Protein product: CASSQDRAGDGYTF.

The chain combines TRBV2 with TRBJ1-1; 10 positions agree with TRBD1. Per the germline V gene, CDR1 is SNHLY and CDR2 is FYNNEI. V lost 5 bases to trimming and J lost 10 bases; unmatched junction nucleotides: 7. This CDR3 contains 13 residues. CDR3 loop: CASSPGTGVVAFF. CDR3 coding DNA: TGTGCCAGCAGTCCTGGGACAGGGGTTGTAGCTTTCTTT.

This chain uses TRBV7-8 with TRBJ2-3; 9 bases match TRBD1. The V gene end was trimmed by 5 bases and the J gene end by 3 bases; junction bases not matched to a gene: 9. The CDR3 is 16 residues long. The germline gives CDR1 SGHVS, CDR2 FQNEAQ. CDR3 DNA sequence: TGTGCCAGCAGCCATGTACAGGGGGCATTAACAGATACGCAGTATTTT. It translates to CASSHVQGALTDTQYF.

This chain connects TRBV5-1 to TRBJ2-3, with D maybe TRBD1 (5 bases). The CDR3 runs 16 residues. Germline CDR1 is SGHRS and CDR2 is YFSETQ. Trimming cost V 2 bases and J 2 bases, with 15 bases left between them. The CDR3 nucleotides are TGCGCCAGCAGCTTAACAGGAATACATTACACAGATACGCAGTATTTT. As protein: CASSLTGIHYTDTQYF.

The chain combines TRBV28 with TRBJ2-2; no definite D call. V was pared by 1 base and J by 1 base, with 16 bases between. This CDR3 region has 18 residues. Per the germline V gene, CDR1 is MDHEN and CDR2 is SYDVKM. The CDR3 region is CASSLSVVTTQNTGELFF. The CDR3, as DNA: TGTGCCAGCAGTTTATCGGTGGTCACGACACAGAACACCGGGGAGCTGTTTTTT.

The genes are TRBV20-1 and TRBJ1-4; no clear D gene. The CDR3 has 13 amino acids. CDR1 is DFQATT and CDR2 is SNEGSKA in the germline V gene (reference sequence). CDR3 DNA: TGCAGCGCCCTTTTCAGGACTAATGAAAAACTGTTTTTT. Its translation is CSALFRTNEKLFF.

V and J are TRBV2 and TRBJ2-5, with 7 bases matching TRBD1. The CDR3 sequence is 14 residues long. After removal of 6 bases from V and 5 bases from J, the junction contained 9 bases not matched to a gene. Germline V gene lookup returns CDR1 SNHLY and CDR2 FYNNEI. DNA for the CDR3: TGTGCCAGCAGCCGGGACAGCCTTTATGAGACCCAGTACTTC. Encoded protein: CASSRDSLYETQYF.

This rearrangement joins TRBV7-2 to TRBJ2-2; D call uncertain. The ends were cut back, 2 bases at V and 2 bases at J, with 6 bases in the middle. CDR3 size: 14 residues. Germline V gives CDR1 SGHTA, CDR2 FQGNSA. CDR3 amino acids: CASSLPINTGELFF. DNA of the CDR3: TGTGCCAGCAGCTTACCCATTAACACCGGGGAGCTGTTTTTT.

This clonotype was observed a few times. V is TRBV10-3 and J is TRBJ1-3, with 11 bases aligning to TRBD1. V lost 10 bases to trimming and J lost 6 bases; unmatched junction nucleotides: 2. The length of the CDR3 is 12 residues. The V gene's germline CDR1 is ENHRY and CDR2 SYGVKD. The CDR3 spells CATGQGANTIYF. DNA for the CDR3: TGTGCCACCGGACAGGGGGCAAACACCATATATTTT.

This clonotype was picked up a small number of times. This chain links TRBV5-4 with TRBJ2-1, with 7 nucleotides matching TRBD1. CDR3 length: 16 residues. The germline gives CDR1 SGHNT, CDR2 YYREEE (reference sequence). V lost 4 bases to trimming and J lost 9 bases; unmatched junction nucleotides: 16. In DNA form, the CDR3 reads TGTGCCAGCAGCAGAGAAAACTACAGGGGAGAGGGTGAGCAGTTCTTC. Amino acid sequence: CASSRENYRGEGEQFF. The full variable domain, with the rest looked up from reference TRBV5-4 and TRBJ2-1, is ETGVTQSPTHLIKTRGQQVTLRCSSQSGHNTVSWYQQALGQGPQFIFQYYREEENGRGNFPPRFSGLQFPNYSSELNVNALELDDSALYLCASSRENYRGEGEQFFGPGTRLTVL.

This clonotype was observed a handful of times. CDR3 amino acids: CASSLEVGFEAFF. CDR3 bases: TGTGCCAGCAGCTTAGAGGTCGGATTTGAAGCTTTCTTT. The rearrangement uses TRBV11-3 and TRBJ1-1; D call uncertain. The germline CDR1 and CDR2 sequences are SGHNT and YENEEA. The CDR3 has 13 residues. V gave up 0 bases and J gave up 7 bases, with 9 bases separating them.

This clonotype has a handful of counts. The genes are TRBV20-1 and TRBJ1-5; D gene ambiguous. This CDR3 comprises 12 residues. The germline CDR1 and CDR2 sequences are DFQATT and SNEGSKA (reference sequence). Deletions cut 3 bases from V and 2 bases from J, with 5 bases between. Written as DNA, the CDR3 is TGCAGTGCTAGTATAGGCAATCAGCCCCAGCATTTT. It is translated as CSASIGNQPQHF.

In this sample, this clonotype turned up a few times. The J gene is TRBJ2-5, the V gene TRBV9; D tentatively reads TRBD1 or TRBD2 (5 bases each). This CDR3 is built from 15 residues. V was clipped by 2 bases and J by 2 bases, with 13 bases between them. Germline V gives CDR1 SGDLS, CDR2 YYNGEE. Here the CDR3 reads CASSVLGETQETQYF. CDR3 in DNA: TGTGCCAGCAGCGTTCTAGGGGAGACTCAAGAGACCCAGTACTTC.

This clonotype showed up just a few times. The rearrangement uses TRBV5-4 and TRBJ2-1, with D perhaps matching TRBD1 (5 bases). Germline V gene lookup returns CDR1 SGHNT and CDR2 YYREEE (reference sequence). Trimming shortened V by 7 bases and J by 3 bases, and 14 bases separated the two germline ends. This CDR3 has 14 residues. The CDR3: CASQMGRDYNEQFF. CDR3 DNA: TGTGCCAGCCAGATGGGGCGAGACTACAATGAGCAGTTCTTC.